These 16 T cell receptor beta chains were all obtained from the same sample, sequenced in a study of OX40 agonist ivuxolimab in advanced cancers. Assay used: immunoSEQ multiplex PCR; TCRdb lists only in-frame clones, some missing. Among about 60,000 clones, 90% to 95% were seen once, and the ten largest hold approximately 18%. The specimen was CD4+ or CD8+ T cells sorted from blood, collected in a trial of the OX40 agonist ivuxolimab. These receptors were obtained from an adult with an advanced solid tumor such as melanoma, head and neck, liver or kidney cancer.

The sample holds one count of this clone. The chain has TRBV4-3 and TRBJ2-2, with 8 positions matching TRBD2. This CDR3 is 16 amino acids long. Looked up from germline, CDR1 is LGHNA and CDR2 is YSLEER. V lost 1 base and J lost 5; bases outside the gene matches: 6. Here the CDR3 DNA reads TGCGCCAGCAGCCAAGGTTGGGCGGGAGGTACCGGGGAGCTGTTTTTT. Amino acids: CASSQGWAGGTGELFF.

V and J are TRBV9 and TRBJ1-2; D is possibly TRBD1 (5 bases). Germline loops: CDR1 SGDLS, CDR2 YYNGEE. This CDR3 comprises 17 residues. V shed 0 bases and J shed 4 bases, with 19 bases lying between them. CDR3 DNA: TGTGCCAGCAGCGTAGGTGGGGGACCTCAGGCTCCCTATGGCTACACCTTC. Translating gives CASSVGGGPQAPYGYTF.

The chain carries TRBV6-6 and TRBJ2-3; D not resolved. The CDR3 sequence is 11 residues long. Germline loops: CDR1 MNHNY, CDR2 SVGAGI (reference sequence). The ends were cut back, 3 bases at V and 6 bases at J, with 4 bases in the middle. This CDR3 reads CASSYADTQYF. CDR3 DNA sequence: TGTGCCAGCAGTTATGCGGATACGCAGTATTTT.

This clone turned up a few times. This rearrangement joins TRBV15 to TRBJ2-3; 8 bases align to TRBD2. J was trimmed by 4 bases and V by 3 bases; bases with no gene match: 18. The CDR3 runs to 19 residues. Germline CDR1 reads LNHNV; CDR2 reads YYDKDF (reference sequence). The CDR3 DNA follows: TGTGCCACCAGCAGGGAGCGGGAGCGTTTGGTTTATATCGCAGATACGCAGTATTTT. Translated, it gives CATSRERERLVYIADTQYF.

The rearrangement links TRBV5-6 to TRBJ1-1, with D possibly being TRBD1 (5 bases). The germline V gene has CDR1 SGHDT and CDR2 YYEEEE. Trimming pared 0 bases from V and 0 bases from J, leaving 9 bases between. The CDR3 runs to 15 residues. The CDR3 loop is CASSLVQEVNTEAFF. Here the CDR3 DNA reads TGTGCCAGCAGCTTGGTACAGGAGGTGAACACTGAAGCTTTCTTT. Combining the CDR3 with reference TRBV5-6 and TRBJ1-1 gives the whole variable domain DAGVTQSPTHLIKTRGQQVTLRCSPKSGHDTVSWYQQALGQGPQFIFQYYEEEERQRGNFPDRFSGHQFPNYSSELNVNALLLGDSALYLCASSLVQEVNTEAFFGQGTRLTVV.

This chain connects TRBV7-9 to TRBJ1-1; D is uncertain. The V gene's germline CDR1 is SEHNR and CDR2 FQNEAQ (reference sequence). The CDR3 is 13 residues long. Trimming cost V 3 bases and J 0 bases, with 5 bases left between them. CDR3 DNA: TGTGCCAGCAGCTTCGGGATGAACACTGAAGCTTTCTTT. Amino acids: CASSFGMNTEAFF.

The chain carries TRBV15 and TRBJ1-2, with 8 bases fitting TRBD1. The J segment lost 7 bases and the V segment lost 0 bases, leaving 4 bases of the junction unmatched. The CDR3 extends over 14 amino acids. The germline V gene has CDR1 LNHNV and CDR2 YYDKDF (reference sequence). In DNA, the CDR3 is TGTGCCACCAGCAGAGATCGGACAGGGTCTGGCTACACCTTC. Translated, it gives CATSRDRTGSGYTF.

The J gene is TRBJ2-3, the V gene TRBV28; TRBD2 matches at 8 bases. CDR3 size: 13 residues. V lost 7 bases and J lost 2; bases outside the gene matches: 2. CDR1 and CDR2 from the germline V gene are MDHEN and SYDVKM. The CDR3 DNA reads TGTGCCAGCAAGCGGGGGTACACAGATACGCAGTATTTT. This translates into CASKRGYTDTQYF.

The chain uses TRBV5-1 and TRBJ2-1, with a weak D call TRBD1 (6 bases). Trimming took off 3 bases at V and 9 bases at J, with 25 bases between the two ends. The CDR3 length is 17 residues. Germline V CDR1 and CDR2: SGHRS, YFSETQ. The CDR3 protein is CASSWYSETVETGEQFF. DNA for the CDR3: TGCGCCAGCAGCTGGTATTCTGAGACGGTGGAGACAGGTGAGCAGTTCTTC.

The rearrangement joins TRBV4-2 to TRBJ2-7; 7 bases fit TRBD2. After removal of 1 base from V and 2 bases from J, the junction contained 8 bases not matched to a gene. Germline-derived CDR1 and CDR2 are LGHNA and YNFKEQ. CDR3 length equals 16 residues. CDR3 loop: CASSQGPASGTYEQYF. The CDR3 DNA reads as TGTGCCAGCAGCCAAGGGCCGGCAAGCGGGACCTACGAGCAGTACTTC.

The CDR3 DNA is TGTGCCAGCAGTGAATACAGGGGTCATGGCTACACCTTC. It translates to CASSEYRGHGYTF. The chain recombines TRBV25-1 with TRBJ1-2, with D possibly being TRBD1 (6 bases). Germline V gene sequence: CDR1 MGHDK, CDR2 SYGVNS. The V end was cut by 0 bases, the J end by 6 bases, with 8 bases between. CDR3 length equals 13 residues.

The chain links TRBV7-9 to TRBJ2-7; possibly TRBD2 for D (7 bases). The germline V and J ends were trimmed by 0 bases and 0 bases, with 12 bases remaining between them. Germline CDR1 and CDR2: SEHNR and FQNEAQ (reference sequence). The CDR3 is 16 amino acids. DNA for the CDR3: TGTGCCAGCAGCTTAGCGGGGGGGCTTAGCTCCTACGAGCAGTACTTC. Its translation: CASSLAGGLSSYEQYF.

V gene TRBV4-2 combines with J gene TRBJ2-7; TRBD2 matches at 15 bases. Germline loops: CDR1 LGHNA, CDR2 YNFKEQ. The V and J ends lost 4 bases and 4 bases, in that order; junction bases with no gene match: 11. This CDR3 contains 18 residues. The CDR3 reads CASSLTGPGLAGGYEQYF. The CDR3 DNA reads TGTGCCAGCAGCCTCACTGGCCCGGGACTAGCGGGAGGATACGAGCAGTACTTC.

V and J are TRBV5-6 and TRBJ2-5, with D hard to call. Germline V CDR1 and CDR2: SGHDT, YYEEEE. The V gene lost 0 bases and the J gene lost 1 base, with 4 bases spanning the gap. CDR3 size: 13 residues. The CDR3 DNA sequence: TGTGCCAGCAGCTTGGTGAGCCAAGAGACCCAGTACTTC. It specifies CASSLVSQETQYF.

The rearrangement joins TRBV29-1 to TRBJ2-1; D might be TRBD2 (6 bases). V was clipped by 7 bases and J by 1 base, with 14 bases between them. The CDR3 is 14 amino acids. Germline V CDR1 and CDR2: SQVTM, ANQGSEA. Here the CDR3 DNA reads TGCAGCGCCACAGCGCGGGATTCCTACAATGAGCAGTTCTTC. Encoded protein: CSATARDSYNEQFF.

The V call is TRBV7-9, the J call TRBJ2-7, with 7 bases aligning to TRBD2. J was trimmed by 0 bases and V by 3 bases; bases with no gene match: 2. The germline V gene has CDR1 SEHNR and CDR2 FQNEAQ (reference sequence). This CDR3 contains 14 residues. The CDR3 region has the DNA TGTGCCAGCAGCTTTGCGGGAGACTCCTACGAGCAGTACTTC. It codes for CASSFAGDSYEQYF.